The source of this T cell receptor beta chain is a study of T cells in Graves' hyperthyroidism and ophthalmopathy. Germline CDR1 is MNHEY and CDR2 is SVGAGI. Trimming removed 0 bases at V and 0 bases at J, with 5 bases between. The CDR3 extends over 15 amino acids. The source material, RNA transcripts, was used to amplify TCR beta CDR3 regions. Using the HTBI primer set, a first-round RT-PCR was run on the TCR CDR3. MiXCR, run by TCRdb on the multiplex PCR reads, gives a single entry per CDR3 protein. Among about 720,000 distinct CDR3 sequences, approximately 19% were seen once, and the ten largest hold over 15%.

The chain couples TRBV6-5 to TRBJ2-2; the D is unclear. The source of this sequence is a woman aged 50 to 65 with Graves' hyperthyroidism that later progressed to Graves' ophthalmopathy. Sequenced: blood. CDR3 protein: CASSYSHTNTGELFF. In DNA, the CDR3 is TGTGCCAGCAGTTACTCGCATACGAACACCGGGGAGCTGTTTTTT.